The 30 T cell receptor beta chains below were found in one sample sequenced in a study of T cells in Graves' hyperthyroidism and ophthalmopathy. What was amplified from RNA transcripts were TCR beta CDR3 regions. The HTBI primer set served for first-round RT-PCR of the TCR CDR3. TCRdb called the multiplex PCR reads again in MiXCR, with one record for every CDR3 protein. The sample lists about 400,000 distinct CDR3 sequences; approximately 15% were seen once. Sequenced: blood. Source of these receptors: a woman aged 18-30 years with Graves' hyperthyroidism.

The sample holds many counts of this clonotype. Its ends do not fully match the called genes, so a read error is possible. The V and J genes are TRBV2 and TRBJ1-2; D is undetermined. The CDR3 loop spans 14 amino acids. CDR1 SNHLY and CDR2 FYNNEI come from the germline V gene. The CDR3 sequence: CTSSVRGAVKGYTF. The CDR3 DNA follows: TGTACCAGCAGTGTCCGGGGAGCGGTGAAAGGCTACACCTTC.

This clonotype was seen ten or more times. The chain carries TRBV2 and TRBJ1-2, with D unclear. There are 13 residues in the CDR3. V lost 2 bases, J lost 2 bases, and 6 bases lay in between. CDR1 and CDR2 (germline): SNHLY, FYNNEI. CDR3 bases: TGTGCCAGCAGTGAATCTCACAACTATGGCTACACCTTC. Translation: CASSESHNYGYTF.

Many counts were recorded for this clonotype. The V call is TRBV9, the J call TRBJ1-2; possible D gene TRBD1, 5 bases. Trimming cost V 0 bases and J 4 bases, with 7 bases left between them. The germline V gene has CDR1 SGDLS and CDR2 YYNGEE. This CDR3 has 13 amino acids. The CDR3 region has the DNA TGTGCCAGCAGCGTAGGAGGGACCTATGGCTACACCTTC. Translated, it gives CASSVGGTYGYTF.

This clonotype was counted ten times or more. J is TRBJ2-1 and V is TRBV13; TRBD2 agrees at 9 bases. Germline CDR1 PRHDT, CDR2 FYEKMQ (reference sequence). The ends lost 7 bases at V and 7 bases at J; junction bases unmatched: 5. This CDR3 comprises 13 residues. Written as DNA, the CDR3 is TGTGCCAGCAACCAGCGGGAGGATAATGAGCAGTTCTTC. Protein product: CASNQREDNEQFF. Full variable domain (missing parts from reference TRBV13 and TRBJ2-1): AAGVIQSPRHLIKEKRETATLKCYPIPRHDTVYWYQQGPGQDPQFLISFYEKMQSDKGSIPDRFSAQQFSDYHSELNMSSLELGDSALYFCASNQREDNEQFFGPGTRLTVL.

This chain uses TRBV12-3 or TRBV12-4 with TRBJ1-4, with 9 bases lining up with TRBD1. V lost 1 base to trimming and J lost 0 bases; unmatched junction nucleotides: 6. This CDR3 is 18 amino acids long. CDR3 coding DNA: TGTGCCAGCAGTTTAGTTCCGGACAGGGGTACAACTAATGAAAAACTGTTTTTT. This gives the protein CASSLVPDRGTTNEKLFF.

This clonotype came up a few times. One end of the junction varies from germline; a read error may be responsible. The rearrangement links TRBV11-2 to TRBJ2-7; no definite D call. The CDR3 loop spans 12 amino acids. CDR1 and CDR2 (germline): SGHAT, FQNNGV. CDR3 protein: CANSLDGHEQYF. DNA for the CDR3: TGCGCCAACAGCTTAGACGGCCACGAGCAGTACTTC.

This clonotype has only a few counts. CDR3 residues: CSVGTLQTYEQYF. In DNA, the CDR3 is TGCAGCGTCGGGACACTTCAGACCTACGAGCAGTACTTC. The chain employs TRBV29-1 and TRBJ2-7; a possible D gene is TRBD1 (6 bases). The ends were cut back, 6 bases at V and 2 bases at J, with 14 bases in the middle. The germline V gene has CDR1 SQVTM and CDR2 ANQGSEA. CDR3 size: 13 residues.

This clonotype has at least ten counts. The rearrangement joins TRBV7-2 to TRBJ1-2; D is possibly TRBD1 (6 bases). V gave up 2 bases and J gave up 6 bases, with 13 bases separating them. The germline CDR1 and CDR2 sequences are SGHTA and FQGNSA. This CDR3 contains 14 residues. In DNA, the CDR3 is TGTGCCAGCAGCTTATGGTCCCAGGGGCATGGCTACACCTTC. Encoded protein: CASSLWSQGHGYTF.

The table lists this clonotype with many counts. The DNA for the CDR3 is TGTGCCAGCAGCTTACACGAATACAATGAGCAGTTCTTC. Translating it yields CASSLHEYNEQFF. The genes are TRBV7-9 and TRBJ2-1; no clear D gene. Looked up from germline, CDR1 is SEHNR and CDR2 is FQNEAQ (reference sequence). V gave up 2 bases and J gave up 4 bases, with 6 bases separating them. The length of the CDR3 is 13 residues.

Relative to its sample, this clonotype is medium-sized. This rearrangement joins TRBV28 to TRBJ2-3; 8 positions agree with TRBD2. V was pared by 7 bases and J by 4 bases, with 7 bases of the junction left unmatched. Per the germline V gene, CDR1 is MDHEN and CDR2 is SYDVKM. The CDR3 length is 14 residues. DNA of the CDR3: TGTGCCAGCATCATTAGCGGGGAGTCAGATACGCAGTATTTT. It is translated as CASIISGESDTQYF.

This clonotype occurred many times. The gene calls are TRBV5-6 and TRBJ2-7; 11 bases map to TRBD2. This CDR3 spans 17 amino acids. After removal of 0 bases from V and 3 bases from J, the junction contained 8 bases not matched to a gene. The germline gives CDR1 SGHDT, CDR2 YYEEEE. The CDR3: CASSLAPSGRIGYEQYF. In nucleotides, the CDR3 is TGTGCCAGCAGCTTGGCGCCTAGCGGGAGGATTGGCTACGAGCAGTACTTC.

This clonotype was seen a few times. A much larger clone lies one base from this, so it may be a read error. The missing conserved phenylalanine or tryptophan at the end of this CDR3 makes a read error likely. This chain uses TRBV12-3 or TRBV12-4 with TRBJ1-1; TRBD1 aligns across 7 bases. The CDR3 totals 14 residues. The V segment lost 6 bases and the J segment 2 bases; nucleotides outside the gene matches: 6. CDR3: CASSRAGGNTEAFL. CDR3 DNA: TGTGCCAGCAGCAGAGCAGGGGGTAACACTGAAGCTTTCCTT.

This clonotype was detected ten times or more. V is TRBV29-1 and J is TRBJ1-5, with 7 bases lining up with TRBD1. Germline CDR1 SQVTM, CDR2 ANQGSEA. The V gene end was trimmed by 7 bases and the J gene end by 2 bases; junction bases not matched to a gene: 2. The CDR3 is made up of 12 amino acids. The chain's CDR3 is CSAGQGNQPQHF. In DNA form, the CDR3 reads TGCAGCGCTGGACAGGGCAATCAGCCCCAGCATTTT.

Many counts were recorded for this clonotype. This chain joins TRBV28 and TRBJ2-7; 7 bases are shared with TRBD1. This CDR3 has 16 residues. J lost 5 bases, V lost 7 bases, and 17 bases had no gene match. Germline V gene sequence: CDR1 MDHEN, CDR2 SYDVKM. The CDR3 DNA reads as TGTGCCAGCACTACATCGCCGGGACAGTCCCCCCACGAGCAGTACTTC. Protein sequence: CASTTSPGQSPHEQYF. Full variable domain (missing parts from reference TRBV28 and TRBJ2-7): DVKVTQSSRYLVKRTGEKVFLECVQDMDHENMFWYRQDPGLGLRLIYFSYDVKMKEKGDIPEGYSVSREKKERFSLILESASTNQTSMYLCASTTSPGQSPHEQYFGPGTRLTVT.

The sample holds many counts of this clonotype. CDR3 DNA sequence: TGTGCCAGCAGTGAACCGACTAGCGGGAGAAGTGGATACGAGCAGTACTTC. This sequence encodes CASSEPTSGRSGYEQYF. The chain uses TRBV2 and TRBJ2-7; 12 nucleotides line up with TRBD2. V gave up 2 bases and J gave up 4 bases; unmatched junction bases: 9. CDR1 and CDR2 (germline): SNHLY, FYNNEI. The CDR3 extends over 17 amino acids.

This clonotype has a count of ten or more. J is TRBJ1-1 and V is TRBV28, with D uncertain. Germline V gene data show CDR1 as MDHEN and CDR2 as SYDVKM. Trimming pared 10 bases from V and 4 bases from J, leaving 19 bases between. This CDR3 region has 14 residues. In DNA, the CDR3 is TGTGCCACCGCCCAAAGGGTTGAGGGCACTGAAGCTTTCTTT. Amino acid sequence: CATAQRVEGTEAFF.

This chain joins TRBV2 and TRBJ2-5, with 13 bases fitting TRBD2. CDR1 SNHLY and CDR2 FYNNEI come from the germline V gene. Trimming removed 6 bases from V and 5 bases from J; junction bases left unmatched: 12. This CDR3 has 17 amino acids. DNA for the CDR3: TGTGCCAGCAGAACAGGGGTGGGACTAGCGGGAACGGAGACCCAGTACTTC. As protein: CASRTGVGLAGTETQYF.

A word on this clonotype: Being one base from a much bigger clone, this may be a read error. The chain has TRBV7-9 and TRBJ2-1; D perhaps matches TRBD2 (6 bases). The CDR3 covers 13 residues. Per germline, CDR1 SEHNR and CDR2 FQNEAQ (reference sequence). The CDR3 coding sequence is TGTGCCAGCAGCCCTATGGCGGGGCCAGAGCAGTGCTTC. It codes for CASSPMAGPEQCF.

The chain joins TRBV20-1 to TRBJ1-4; D is undetermined. V dropped 3 bases and J dropped 0 bases, with 8 bases sitting between them. This CDR3 spans 14 amino acids. Germline V lookup: CDR1 DFQATT, CDR2 SNEGSKA (reference sequence). The CDR3 nucleotides are TGCAGTGCTAGTAGCATCGCAACTAATGAAAAACTGTTTTTT. It codes for CSASSIATNEKLFF.

This clonotype has at least ten counts. The chain links TRBV6-1 to TRBJ2-4; 15 bases align to TRBD2. Germline lookup yields CDR1 MNHNS and CDR2 SASEGT. The CDR3 covers 14 residues. With 6 bases clipped from V and 9 bases from J, the junction kept 3 bases outside the gene matches. CDR3: CASSLGLAGGIQYF. CDR3 in DNA: TGTGCCAGCAGCCTGGGACTAGCGGGAGGCATTCAGTACTTC.

J is TRBJ1-2 and V is TRBV4-2; 10 positions match TRBD1. Germline V gene data show CDR1 as LGHNA and CDR2 as YNFKEQ. This CDR3 spans 19 amino acids. V lost 4 bases, J lost 0 bases, and 14 bases stayed unmatched. The CDR3 is CASSPDETGGGYPNYGYTF. CDR3 bases: TGTGCCAGCAGCCCCGACGAGACAGGGGGCGGTTACCCTAACTATGGCTACACCTTC.

This clonotype was counted many times. The V and J genes are TRBV5-4 and TRBJ1-6, with D tentatively TRBD1 (6 bases). Trimming took off 1 base at V and 10 bases at J, with 18 bases between the two ends. The CDR3 covers 16 residues. Per germline, CDR1 SGHNT and CDR2 YYREEE (reference sequence). CDR3 nucleotides: TGTGCCAGCAGCTTGTGGGAAGGGACATGGGGATCACCCCTCCACTTT. It specifies CASSLWEGTWGSPLHF.

This clonotype has only a few counts. This rearrangement joins TRBV4-1 to TRBJ1-2; D remains unclear. The CDR3 covers 14 residues. Germline V gene lookup returns CDR1 MGHRA and CDR2 YSYEKL. V gave up 4 bases and J gave up 1 base, with 10 bases separating them. The CDR3 region has the DNA TGCGCCAGCAGCCCGACGACACTTAACTATGGCTACACCTTC. It yields the protein CASSPTTLNYGYTF.

With regard to this clonotype: Mismatch with germline at one junction end may stem from a read error. The chain joins TRBV2 to TRBJ2-3, with 13 bases matching TRBD2. This CDR3 has 18 residues. The germline V gene has CDR1 SNHLY and CDR2 FYNNEI. CDR3 residues: CAGSEVLLAGGKTDTQYF. The CDR3 nucleotides are TGTGCCGGCAGTGAAGTTTTACTAGCGGGAGGGAAAACAGATACGCAGTATTTT.

This clonotype was recorded at least ten times. The genes are TRBV4-1 and TRBJ1-2, with D unclear. Germline loops: CDR1 MGHRA, CDR2 YSYEKL. Trimming stripped 0 bases from V and 4 bases from J, with 12 bases between. The CDR3 covers 15 residues. The CDR3 sequence is CASSQDLTPGYGYTF. CDR3 bases: TGCGCCAGCAGCCAAGATCTGACCCCCGGCTATGGCTACACCTTC.

In its sample, this clonotype was seen a few times. The CDR3 does not end in the conserved phenylalanine or tryptophan, so this is likely a read error. The rearrangement links TRBV27 to TRBJ2-5, with a weak D call TRBD1 (6 bases). The V end was cut by 4 bases, the J end by 2 bases, with 11 bases between. Germline CDR1 reads MNHEY; CDR2 reads SMNVEV (reference sequence). The CDR3 has 14 amino acids. The DNA of the CDR3 is TGTGCCAGCAGTTACCGGGACAAACAAGAGACCCAGTACCTC. Its protein product is CASSYRDKQETQYL.

This clonotype was seen ten or more times. V is TRBV28 and J is TRBJ2-7, with TRBD2 matching 8 bases. CDR1 is MDHEN and CDR2 is SYDVKM in the germline V gene. The CDR3 consists of 16 residues. V lost 6 bases to trimming and J lost 4 bases; unmatched junction nucleotides: 14. The CDR3 nucleotides are TGTGCCAGCAGCTCTCCCCCTAGCGGGTGGGGTTACGAGCAGTACTTC. Translating it yields CASSSPPSGWGYEQYF.

This clonotype was observed at least ten times. This chain uses TRBV6-1 with TRBJ2-2; 11 nucleotides line up with TRBD2. The V gene end was trimmed by 5 bases and the J gene end by 5 bases; junction bases not matched to a gene: 4. From germline, CDR1 is MNHNS and CDR2 SASEGT. The CDR3 consists of 15 residues. Here the CDR3 DNA reads TGTGCCAGCAGTCTACGGACTAGCGGGACCGGGGAGCTGTTTTTT. As protein: CASSLRTSGTGELFF.

This clonotype was counted many times. V gene TRBV18 combines with J gene TRBJ2-3; D unresolved. V shed 2 bases and J shed 5 bases, with 2 bases lying between them. Germline V lookup: CDR1 KGHSH, CDR2 LQKENI. This CDR3 has 11 amino acids. CDR3 DNA: TGTGCCAGCTCACCAAAAGATACGCAGTATTTT. This gives the protein CASSPKDTQYF.

The CDR3 region has the DNA TGCAGCGTTGAAAGGGGACTAGCGGGCTTCACAGATACGCAGTATTTT. Translated: CSVERGLAGFTDTQYF. The rearrangement links TRBV29-1 to TRBJ2-3, with 12 bases identical to TRBD2. Trimming at V came to 2 bases and at J to 2 bases, leaving 5 bases not matched to a gene. CDR1 is SQVTM and CDR2 is ANQGSEA in the germline V gene. The CDR3 consists of 16 residues.